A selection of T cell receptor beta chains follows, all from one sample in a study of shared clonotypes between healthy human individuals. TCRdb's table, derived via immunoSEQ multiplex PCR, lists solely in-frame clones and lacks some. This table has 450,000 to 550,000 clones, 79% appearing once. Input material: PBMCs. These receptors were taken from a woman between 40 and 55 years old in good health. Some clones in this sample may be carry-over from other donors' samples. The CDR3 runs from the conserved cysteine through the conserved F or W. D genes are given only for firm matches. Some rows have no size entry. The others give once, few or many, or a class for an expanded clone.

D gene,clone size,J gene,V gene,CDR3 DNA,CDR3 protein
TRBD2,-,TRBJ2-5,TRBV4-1,TGCGCCAGCAGCCAACCGGGACTAGCGGGAGGGCGGGCCATCCAAGAGACCCAGTACTTC,CASSQPGLAGGRAIQETQYF
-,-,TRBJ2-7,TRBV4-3,TGCGCCAGCAGCCAAGAGTGGGACTCCTACGAGCAGTACTTC,CASSQEWDSYEQYF
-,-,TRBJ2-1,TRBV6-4,TGTGCCAGCAGTTCACAAGTAGGGACTCACAATGAGCAGTTCTTC,CASSSQVGTHNEQFF
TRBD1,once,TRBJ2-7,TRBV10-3,TGTGCCATCAGTCATTACAGGGGTCACGAGCAGTACTTC,CAISHYRGHEQYF
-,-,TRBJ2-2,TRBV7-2,TGTGCCAGCAGCGGGAGGACCTTCCGAAACACCGGGGAGCTGTTTTTT,CASSGRTFRNTGELFF
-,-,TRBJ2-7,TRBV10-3,TGTGCCATCAGTGAGTATACCTACGAGCAGTACTTC,CAISEYTYEQYF
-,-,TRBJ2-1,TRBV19,TGTGCCAGTAGTATAGCGGCCCCCTACAATGAGCAGTTCTTC,CASSIAAPYNEQFF
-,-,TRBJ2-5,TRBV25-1,TGTGCCAGCAGTGAATACCCCATAGGCAAGACCCAGTACTTC,CASSEYPIGKTQYF
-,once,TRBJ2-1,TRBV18,TGTGCCAGCTCACCAAGTGTAGGGTTGGCCTCCTACAATGAGCAGTTCTTC,CASSPSVGLASYNEQFF
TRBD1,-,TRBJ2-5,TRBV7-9,TGTGCCAGCAGCTCGGGACAGAAAGAGACCCAGTACTTC,CASSSGQKETQYF
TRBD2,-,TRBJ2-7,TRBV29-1,TGCAGCGTTGAAGTTAGACTAGCGGGAAACCCCTACGAGCAGTACTTC,CSVEVRLAGNPYEQYF
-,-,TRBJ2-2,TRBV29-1,TGCAGCACCGGAGACACCGGGGAGCTGTTTTTT,CSTGDTGELFF
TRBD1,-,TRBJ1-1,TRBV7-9,TGTGCCAGCGGTGGGACAGGAGACACTGAAGCTTTCTTT,CASGGTGDTEAFF
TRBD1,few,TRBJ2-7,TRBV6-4,TGTGCCAGCAGTGTGGACAGGGGGTACGAGCAGTACTTC,CASSVDRGYEQYF
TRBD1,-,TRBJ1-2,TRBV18,TGTGCCAGCTCACCAAGACAGGGGGCTTACTATGGCTACACCTTC,CASSPRQGAYYGYTF
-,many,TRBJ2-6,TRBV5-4,TGTGCCAGCAGCATCCACAGCTCTGGGGCCAACGTCCTGACTTTC,CASSIHSSGANVLTF
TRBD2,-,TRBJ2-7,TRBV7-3,TGTGCCAGCAGCTTAGGGGGAGGGATCTACGAGCAGTACTTC,CASSLGGGIYEQYF
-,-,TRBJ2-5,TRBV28,TGTGCCAGCAGTTTATTGGGGGAGACCCAGTACTTC,CASSLLGETQYF
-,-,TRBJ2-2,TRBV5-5,TGTGCCAGCAGCTTGGTGGGGGGAACCGGGGAGCTGTTTTTT,CASSLVGGTGELFF
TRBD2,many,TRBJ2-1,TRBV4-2,TGTGCCAGCAGCCAAGACGCGGGAGAACCCTACAATGAGCAGTTCTTC,CASSQDAGEPYNEQFF
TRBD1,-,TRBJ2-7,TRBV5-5,TGTGCCAGCAGCCATAGTGGGCATGGACAGGGCTACGAGCAGTACTTC,CASSHSGHGQGYEQYF
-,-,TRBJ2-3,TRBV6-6,TGTGCCAGCAGTTATGGGGGCGGGAGAACAGATACGCAGTATTTT,CASSYGGGRTDTQYF
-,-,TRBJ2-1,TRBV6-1,TGTGCCAACCACGGACTAGGGGGTGAGCAGTTCTTC,CANHGLGGEQFF